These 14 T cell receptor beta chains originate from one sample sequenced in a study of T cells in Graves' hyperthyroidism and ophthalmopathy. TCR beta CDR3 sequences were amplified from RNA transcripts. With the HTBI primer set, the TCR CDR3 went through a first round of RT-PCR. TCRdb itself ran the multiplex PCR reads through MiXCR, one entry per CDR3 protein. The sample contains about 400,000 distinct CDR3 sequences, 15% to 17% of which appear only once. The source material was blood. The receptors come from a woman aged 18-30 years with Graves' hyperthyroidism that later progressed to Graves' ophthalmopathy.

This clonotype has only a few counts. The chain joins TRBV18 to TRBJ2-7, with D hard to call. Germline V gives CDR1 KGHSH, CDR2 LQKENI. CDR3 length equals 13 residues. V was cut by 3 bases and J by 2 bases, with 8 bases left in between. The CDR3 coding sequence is TGTGCCAGCTCACCGGGAAAGCCCTACGAGCAGTACTTC. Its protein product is CASSPGKPYEQYF.

CDR3 sequence reads: CSAPGTITTYSPLHF. The CDR3 bases are TGCAGTGCGCCCGGGACAATTACGACTTATTCACCCCTCCACTTT. The chain employs TRBV20-1 and TRBJ1-6; perhaps TRBD1 as D (6 bases). The V gene lost 6 bases and the J gene lost 8 bases, with 20 bases spanning the gap. The CDR3 covers 15 residues. The germline CDR1 and CDR2 sequences are DFQATT and SNEGSKA (reference sequence).

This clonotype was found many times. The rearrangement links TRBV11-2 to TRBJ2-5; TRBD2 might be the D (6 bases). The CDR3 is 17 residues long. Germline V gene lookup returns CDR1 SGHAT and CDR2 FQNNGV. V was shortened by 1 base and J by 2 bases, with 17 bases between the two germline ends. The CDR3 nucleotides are TGTGCCAGCAGCTTAGCCGGGGGACGCGAAATACAAGAGACCCAGTACTTC. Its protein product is CASSLAGGREIQETQYF.

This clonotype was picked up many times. The CDR3 loop reads CASSQVPREATDTQYF. The DNA for the CDR3 is TGTGCCAGCAGCCAAGTCCCCCGGGAGGCCACAGATACGCAGTATTTT. V is TRBV3-1 and J is TRBJ2-3, with 7 bases identical to TRBD2. The CDR3 sequence is 16 residues long. CDR1 and CDR2 from the germline V gene are LGHDT and YNNKEL (reference sequence). The V and J ends lost 1 base and 2 bases, in that order; junction bases with no gene match: 6.

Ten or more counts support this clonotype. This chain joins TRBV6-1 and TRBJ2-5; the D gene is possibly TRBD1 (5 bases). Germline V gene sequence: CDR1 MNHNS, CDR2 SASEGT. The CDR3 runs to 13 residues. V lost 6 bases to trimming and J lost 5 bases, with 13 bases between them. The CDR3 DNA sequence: TGTGCCAGCAGCCACGGAAGGGGTGAGACCCAGTACTTC. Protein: CASSHGRGETQYF.

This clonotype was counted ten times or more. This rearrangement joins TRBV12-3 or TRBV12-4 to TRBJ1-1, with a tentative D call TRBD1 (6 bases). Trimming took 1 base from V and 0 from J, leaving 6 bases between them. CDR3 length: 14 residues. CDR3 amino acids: CASSLGDMNTEAFF. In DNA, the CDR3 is TGTGCCAGCAGTTTAGGGGACATGAACACTGAAGCTTTCTTT.

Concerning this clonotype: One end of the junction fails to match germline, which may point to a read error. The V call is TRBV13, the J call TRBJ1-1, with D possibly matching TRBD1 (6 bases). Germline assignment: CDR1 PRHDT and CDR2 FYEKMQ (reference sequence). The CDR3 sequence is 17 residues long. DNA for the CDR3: TGTGCCAGCAGCCAGAAATGGTCCGGGACACAGAACACTGAAGATTTCTTT. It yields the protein CASSQKWSGTQNTEDFF.

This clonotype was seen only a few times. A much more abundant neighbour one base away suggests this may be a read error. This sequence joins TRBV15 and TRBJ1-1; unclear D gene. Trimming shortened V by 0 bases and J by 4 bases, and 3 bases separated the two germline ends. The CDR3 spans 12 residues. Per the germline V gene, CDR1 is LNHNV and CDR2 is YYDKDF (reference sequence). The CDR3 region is CATSRESTEAFF. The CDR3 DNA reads TGTGCCACCAGCAGAGAGAGCACTGAAGCTTTCTTT. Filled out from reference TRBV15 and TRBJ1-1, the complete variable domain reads DAMVIQNPRYQVTQFGKPVTLSCSQTLNHNVMYWYQQKSSQAPKLLFHYYDKDFNNEADTPDNFQSRRPNTSFCFLDIRSPGLGDTAMYLCATSRESTEAFFGQGTRLTVV.

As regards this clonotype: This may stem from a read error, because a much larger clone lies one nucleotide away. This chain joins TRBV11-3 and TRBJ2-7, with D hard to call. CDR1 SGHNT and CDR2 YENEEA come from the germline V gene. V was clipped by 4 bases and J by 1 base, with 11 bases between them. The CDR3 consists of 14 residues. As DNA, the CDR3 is TGTGCCAGCAGCTCCACGACATGGTCCTACGAGCAGTACTTC. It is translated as CASSSTTWSYEQYF.

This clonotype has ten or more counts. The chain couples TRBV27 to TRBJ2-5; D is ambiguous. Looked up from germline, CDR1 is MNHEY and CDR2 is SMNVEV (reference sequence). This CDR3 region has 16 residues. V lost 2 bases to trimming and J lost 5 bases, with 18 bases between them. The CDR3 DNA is TGTGCCAGCAGTTTACGGCCCCCGAGCGTCTGGGAGACCCAGTACTTC. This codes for CASSLRPPSVWETQYF.

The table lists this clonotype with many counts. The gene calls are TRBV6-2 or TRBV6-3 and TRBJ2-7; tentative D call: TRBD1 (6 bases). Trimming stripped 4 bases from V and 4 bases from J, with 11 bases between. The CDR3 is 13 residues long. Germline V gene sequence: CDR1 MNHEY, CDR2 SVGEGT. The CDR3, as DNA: TGTGCCAGCAGTTGGGGGCCTGGGTACGAGCAGTACTTC. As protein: CASSWGPGYEQYF.

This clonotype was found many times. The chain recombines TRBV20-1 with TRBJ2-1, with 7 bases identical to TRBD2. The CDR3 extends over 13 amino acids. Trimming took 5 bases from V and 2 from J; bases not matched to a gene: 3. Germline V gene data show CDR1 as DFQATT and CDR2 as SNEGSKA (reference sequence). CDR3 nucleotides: TGCAGTGCTCCCAGCGGGGCCTACAATGAGCAGTTCTTC. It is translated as CSAPSGAYNEQFF.

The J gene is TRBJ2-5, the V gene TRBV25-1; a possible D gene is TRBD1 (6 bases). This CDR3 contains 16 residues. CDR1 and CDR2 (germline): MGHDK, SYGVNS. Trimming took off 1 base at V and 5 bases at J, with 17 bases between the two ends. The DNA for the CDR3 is TGTGCCAGCAGTGAATTTACCTCAACAGGGTGGGAGACCCAGTACTTC. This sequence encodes CASSEFTSTGWETQYF.

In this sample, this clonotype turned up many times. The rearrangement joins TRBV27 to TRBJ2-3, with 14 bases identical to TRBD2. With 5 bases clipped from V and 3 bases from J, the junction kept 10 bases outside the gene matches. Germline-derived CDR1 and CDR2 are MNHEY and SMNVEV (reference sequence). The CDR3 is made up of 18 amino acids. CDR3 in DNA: TGTGCCAGCAGTCCCGGACCGGGACTAGCGGGAGTTACAGATACGCAGTATTTT. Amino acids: CASSPGPGLAGVTDTQYF.